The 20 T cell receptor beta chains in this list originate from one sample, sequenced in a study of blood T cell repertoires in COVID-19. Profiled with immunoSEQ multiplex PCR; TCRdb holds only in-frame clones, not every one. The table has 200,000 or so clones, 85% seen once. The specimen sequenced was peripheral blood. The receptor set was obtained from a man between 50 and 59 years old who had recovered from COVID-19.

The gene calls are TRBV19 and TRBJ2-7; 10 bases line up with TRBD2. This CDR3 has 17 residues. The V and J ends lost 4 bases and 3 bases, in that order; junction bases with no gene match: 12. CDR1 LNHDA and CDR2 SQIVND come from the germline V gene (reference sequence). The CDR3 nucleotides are TGTGCCAGTAGTAGGGCTAGCGGGGGATACCTAAGCTACGAGCAGTACTTC. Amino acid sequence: CASSRASGGYLSYEQYF.

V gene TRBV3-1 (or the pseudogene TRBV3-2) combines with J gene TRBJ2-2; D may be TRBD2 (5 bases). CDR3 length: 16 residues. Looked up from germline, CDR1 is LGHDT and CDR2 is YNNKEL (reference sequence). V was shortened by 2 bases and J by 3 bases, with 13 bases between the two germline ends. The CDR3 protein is CASSQRGSAYTGELFF. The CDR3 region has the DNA TGTGCCAGCAGCCAACGGGGTAGCGCTTACACCGGGGAGCTGTTTTTT.

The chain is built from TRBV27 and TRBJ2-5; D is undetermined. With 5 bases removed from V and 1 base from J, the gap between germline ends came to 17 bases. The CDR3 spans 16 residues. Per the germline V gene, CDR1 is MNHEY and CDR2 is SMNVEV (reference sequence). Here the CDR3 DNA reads TGTGCCAGCAGTCTGACTGGGTGGGTCAGCCAAGAGACCCAGTACTTC. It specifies CASSLTGWVSQETQYF.

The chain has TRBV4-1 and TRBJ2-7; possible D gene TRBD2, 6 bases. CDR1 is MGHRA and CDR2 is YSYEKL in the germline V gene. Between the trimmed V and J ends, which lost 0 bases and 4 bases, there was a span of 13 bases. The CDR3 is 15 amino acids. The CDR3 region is CASSQDSSGTYEQYF. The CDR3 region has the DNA TGCGCCAGCAGCCAAGATAGTAGCGGCACTTACGAGCAGTACTTC.

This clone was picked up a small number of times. In DNA form, the CDR3 reads TGTGCCAGCAAGGGGGTACTTAGAAACACCATATATTTT. It specifies CASKGVLRNTIYF. J is TRBJ1-3 and V is TRBV25-1; tentative D call: TRBD1 (6 bases). V lost 7 bases to trimming and J lost 5 bases, with 12 bases between them. The length of the CDR3 is 13 residues. Germline lookup yields CDR1 MGHDK and CDR2 SYGVNS.

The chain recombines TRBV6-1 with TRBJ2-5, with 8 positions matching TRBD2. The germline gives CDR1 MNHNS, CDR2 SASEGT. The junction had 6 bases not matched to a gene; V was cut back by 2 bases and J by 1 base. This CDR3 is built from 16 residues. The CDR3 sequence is CASSEQQAGVQETQYF. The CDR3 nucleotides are TGTGCCAGCAGTGAACAACAAGCGGGAGTCCAAGAGACCCAGTACTTC.

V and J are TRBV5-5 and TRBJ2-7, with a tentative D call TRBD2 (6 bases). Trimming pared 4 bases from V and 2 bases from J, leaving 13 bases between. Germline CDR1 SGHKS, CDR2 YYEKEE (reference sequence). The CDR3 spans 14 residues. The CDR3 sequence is CASSRSSVAYEQYF. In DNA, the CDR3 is TGTGCCAGCAGCCGATCTAGCGTTGCCTACGAGCAGTACTTC.

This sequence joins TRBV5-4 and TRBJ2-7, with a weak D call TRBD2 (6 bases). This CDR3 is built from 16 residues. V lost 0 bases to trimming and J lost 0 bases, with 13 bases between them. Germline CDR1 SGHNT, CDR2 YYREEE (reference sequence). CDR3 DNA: TGTGCCAGCAGCTTGGGTAGGAGCGGGTCCTCCTACGAGCAGTACTTC. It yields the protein CASSLGRSGSSYEQYF.

The CDR3 loop is CASRGREVDYNEQFF. The CDR3 region has the DNA TGTGCCAGCAGAGGGCGGGAGGTCGATTACAATGAGCAGTTCTTC. V is TRBV27 and J is TRBJ2-1, with 8 positions matching TRBD2. CDR1 is MNHEY, CDR2 SMNVEV, per germline (reference sequence). J gave up 4 bases and V 6 bases, and 8 bases lay outside the gene matches. CDR3 length: 15 amino acids.

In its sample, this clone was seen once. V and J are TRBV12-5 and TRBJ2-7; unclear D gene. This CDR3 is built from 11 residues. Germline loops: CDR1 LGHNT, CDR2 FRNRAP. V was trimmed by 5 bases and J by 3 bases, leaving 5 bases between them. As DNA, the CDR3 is TGTGCTAGTGGTCCAGTCTACGAGCAGTACTTC. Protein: CASGPVYEQYF.

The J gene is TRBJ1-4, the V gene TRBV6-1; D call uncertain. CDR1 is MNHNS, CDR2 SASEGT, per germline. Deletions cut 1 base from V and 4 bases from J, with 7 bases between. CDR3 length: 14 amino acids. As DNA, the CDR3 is TGTGCCAGCAGTGAAGTACACAATAATGAAAAACTGTTTTTT. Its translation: CASSEVHNNEKLFF.

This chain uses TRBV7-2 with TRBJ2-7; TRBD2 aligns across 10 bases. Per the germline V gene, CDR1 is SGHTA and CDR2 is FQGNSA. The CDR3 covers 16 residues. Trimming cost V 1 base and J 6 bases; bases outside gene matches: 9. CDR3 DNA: TGTGCCAGCAGCTTAGGGGTGGTAGCGGGAGGACGCGAGCAGTACTTC. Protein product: CASSLGVVAGGREQYF.

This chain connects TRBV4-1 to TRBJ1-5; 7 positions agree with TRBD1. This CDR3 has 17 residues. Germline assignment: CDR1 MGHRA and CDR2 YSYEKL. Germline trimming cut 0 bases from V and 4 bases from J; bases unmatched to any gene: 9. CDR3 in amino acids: CASSQDPNRGGNQPQHF. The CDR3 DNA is TGCGCCAGCAGCCAAGATCCGAACAGGGGAGGAAATCAGCCCCAGCATTTT.

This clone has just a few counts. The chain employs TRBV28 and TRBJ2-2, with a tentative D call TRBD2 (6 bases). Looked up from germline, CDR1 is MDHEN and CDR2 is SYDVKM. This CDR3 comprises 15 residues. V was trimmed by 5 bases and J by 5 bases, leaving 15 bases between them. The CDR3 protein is CASSVPGVQTGELFF. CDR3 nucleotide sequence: TGTGCCAGCAGTGTACCGGGAGTTCAAACCGGGGAGCTGTTTTTT.

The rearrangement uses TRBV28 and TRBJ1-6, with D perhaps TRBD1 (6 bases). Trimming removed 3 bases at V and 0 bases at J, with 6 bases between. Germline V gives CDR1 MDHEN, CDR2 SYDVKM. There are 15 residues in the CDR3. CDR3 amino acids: CASSLTGSYNSPLHF. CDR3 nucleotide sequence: TGTGCCAGCAGTTTGACAGGCTCCTATAATTCACCCCTCCACTTT. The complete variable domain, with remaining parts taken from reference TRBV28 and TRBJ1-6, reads DVKVTQSSRYLVKRTGEKVFLECVQDMDHENMFWYRQDPGLGLRLIYFSYDVKMKEKGDIPEGYSVSREKKERFSLILESASTNQTSMYLCASSLTGSYNSPLHFGNGTRLTVT.

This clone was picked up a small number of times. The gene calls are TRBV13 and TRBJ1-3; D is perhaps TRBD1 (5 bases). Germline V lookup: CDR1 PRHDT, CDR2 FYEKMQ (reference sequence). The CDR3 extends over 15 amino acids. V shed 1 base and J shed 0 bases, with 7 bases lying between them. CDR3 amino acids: CASSLDRSSGNTIYF. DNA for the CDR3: TGTGCCAGCAGCTTAGACAGGAGCTCTGGAAACACCATATATTTT.

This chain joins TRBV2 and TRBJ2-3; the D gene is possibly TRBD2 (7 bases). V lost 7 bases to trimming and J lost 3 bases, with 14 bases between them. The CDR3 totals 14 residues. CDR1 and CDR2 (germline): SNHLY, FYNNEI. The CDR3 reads CASKEGGGTDTQYF. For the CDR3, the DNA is TGTGCCAGCAAGGAGGGAGGGGGGACAGATACGCAGTATTTT.

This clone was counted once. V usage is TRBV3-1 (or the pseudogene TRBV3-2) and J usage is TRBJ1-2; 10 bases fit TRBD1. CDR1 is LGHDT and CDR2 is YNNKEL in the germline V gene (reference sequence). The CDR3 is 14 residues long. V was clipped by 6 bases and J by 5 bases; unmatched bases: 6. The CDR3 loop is CASRHRQGAYGYTF. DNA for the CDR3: TGTGCCAGCAGACACAGACAGGGGGCATATGGCTACACCTTC.

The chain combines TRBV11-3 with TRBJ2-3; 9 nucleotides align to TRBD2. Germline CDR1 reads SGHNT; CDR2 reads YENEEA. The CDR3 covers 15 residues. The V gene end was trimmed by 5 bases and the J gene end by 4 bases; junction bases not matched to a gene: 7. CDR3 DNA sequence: TGTGCCAGCAGCGCGGGACTAGCATCTCCAGATACGCAGTATTTT. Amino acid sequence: CASSAGLASPDTQYF.

The CDR3 DNA reads TGTGCCAGCAGTTACTCGATCCAGGGGCGAGGCTACACCTTC. The encoded protein is CASSYSIQGRGYTF. The chain recombines TRBV6-5 with TRBJ1-2, with D perhaps TRBD1 (6 bases). The germline V gene has CDR1 MNHEY and CDR2 SVGAGI. The CDR3 runs 14 residues. V lost 0 bases, J lost 8 bases, and 13 bases lay in between.